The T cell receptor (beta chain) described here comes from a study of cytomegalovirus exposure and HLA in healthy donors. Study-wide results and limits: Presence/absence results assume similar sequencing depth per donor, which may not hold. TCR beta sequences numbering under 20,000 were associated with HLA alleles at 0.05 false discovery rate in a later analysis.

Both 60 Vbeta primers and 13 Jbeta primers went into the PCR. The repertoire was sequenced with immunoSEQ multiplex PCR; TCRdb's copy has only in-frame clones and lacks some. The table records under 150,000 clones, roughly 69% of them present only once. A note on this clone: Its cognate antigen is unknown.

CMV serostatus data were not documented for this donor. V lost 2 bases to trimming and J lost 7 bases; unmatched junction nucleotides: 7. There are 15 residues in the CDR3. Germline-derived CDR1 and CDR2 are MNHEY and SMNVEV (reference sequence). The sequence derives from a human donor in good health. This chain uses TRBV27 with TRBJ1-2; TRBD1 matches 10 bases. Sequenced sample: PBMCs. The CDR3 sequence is CASSLRDRGAGGYTF. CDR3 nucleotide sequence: TGTGCCAGCAGTTTAAGGGACAGGGGTGCGGGTGGCTACACCTTC.